The clone carrying this TCR beta chain came up once. These data originate in a study of TIL therapy for anti-PD-1-resistant metastatic lung cancer. Across the study: Tumors carried a median 1.5 non-synonymous mutations per megabase.

As to time point: pre-treatment sample, taken before nivolumab and TIL therapy. Patients were adults with stage 4 NSCLC. The CDR3 contains 15 residues. CDR1 MNHEY and CDR2 SMNVEV come from the germline V gene (reference sequence). Unmatched junction bases numbered 5, after V lost 3 bases and J lost 4 bases. The immunoSEQ assay was v3. Sequencing used immunoSEQ multiplex PCR; TCRdb keeps in-frame clones, though not all of them. Of some 50,000 clones in the sample, approximately 79% were seen once. This chain joins TRBV27 and TRBJ2-1, with 8 nucleotides matching TRBD1. This receptor was identified in a man between 65 and 79 years old with non-small cell lung cancer. The sequencing here drew on blood, taken at baseline. In DNA form, the CDR3 reads TGTGCCAGCAGTTTTTGGGACAGGCCTTACAATGAGCAGTTCTTC. It is translated as CASSFWDRPYNEQFF.